A single sample gave rise to the 29 T cell receptor beta chains below, sequenced in a study of CD4+ T cells in melanoma. Measured with immunoSEQ multiplex PCR; TCRdb has only the in-frame clones, and not every one. The table shows 9,900 or so clones, with about 70% occurring only once. Sequences were obtained from peripheral blood. These receptors all come from a human donor with melanoma.

In regard to this clone: A much larger clonotype is one base distant, so this may be a read error. The identical CDR3 is also encoded by other nucleotide sequences in the sample. The chain uses TRBV6-5 and TRBJ2-7; D possibly uses TRBD1 or TRBD2 (5 bases each). Germline V CDR1 and CDR2: MNHEY, SVGAGI. V lost 4 bases, J lost 2 bases, and 6 bases lay in between. The CDR3 has 12 amino acids. CDR3 in DNA: TGTGCCAGCAGTTCGGGGCCCTACGAGCAGTACTTC. Translation: CASSSGPYEQYF.

The CDR3: CASSPSLAETQYF. Written as DNA, the CDR3 is TGCGCCAGCAGCCCATCCCTAGCTGAGACCCAGTACTTC. V gene TRBV5-1 combines with J gene TRBJ2-5, with D possibly TRBD2 on 5 matching bases. Trimming left V 4 bases short and J 5 bases short, with 12 bases between. The CDR3 loop spans 13 amino acids. CDR1 is SGHRS, CDR2 YFSETQ, per germline.

This chain uses TRBV7-6 with TRBJ2-3, with TRBD2 matching 10 bases. Germline V gives CDR1 SGHVS, CDR2 FNYEAQ. This CDR3 is 14 amino acids long. The V and J ends lost 2 bases and 5 bases, in that order; junction bases with no gene match: 1. The DNA for the CDR3 is TGTGCCAGCAGCTTACAGCGGGGGGGAGATACGCAGTATTTT. Amino acids: CASSLQRGGDTQYF.

The chain uses TRBV4-1 and TRBJ2-1; a possible D gene is TRBD2 (6 bases). With 0 bases removed from V and 2 bases from J, the gap between germline ends came to 11 bases. CDR3 length equals 16 residues. The germline V gene has CDR1 MGHRA and CDR2 YSYEKL. The CDR3 coding sequence is TGCGCCAGCAGCCAAGATCGGAGGGGCGCCTACAATGAGCAGTTCTTC. Residues: CASSQDRRGAYNEQFF.

The chain recombines TRBV14 with TRBJ2-5; TRBD1 matches at 7 bases. Trimming took 2 bases from V and 0 from J; bases not matched to a gene: 6. Germline V gene lookup returns CDR1 SGHDN and CDR2 FVKESK. The CDR3 runs 16 residues. The CDR3 DNA follows: TGTGCCAGCAGCCAATGGACAGGACTGTACCAAGAGACCCAGTACTTC. Translating it yields CASSQWTGLYQETQYF.

The chain couples TRBV7-2 to TRBJ2-1; tentative D call: TRBD1 (5 bases). V lost 7 bases, J lost 0 bases, and 10 bases lay in between. Germline CDR1 reads SGHTA; CDR2 reads FQGNSA. The CDR3 extends over 14 amino acids. The CDR3 nucleotides read TGTGCCAGCATCCGGCAGGGCTCCTACAATGAGCAGTTCTTC. It translates to CASIRQGSYNEQFF.

Judged by abundance, this clone is medium-sized (0.01 to 0.1%). The chain has TRBV6-4 and TRBJ2-2; no firm D call. V was cut by 3 bases and J by 5 bases, with 10 bases left in between. The CDR3 contains 14 residues. Germline CDR1 and CDR2: MRHNA and SNTAGT. In DNA, the CDR3 is TGTGCCAGCAGTGAGGGTTCGGAAACCGGGGAGCTGTTTTTT. It specifies CASSEGSETGELFF.

The chain employs TRBV19 and TRBJ1-2; D might be TRBD1 (6 bases). Per germline, CDR1 LNHDA and CDR2 SQIVND (reference sequence). There are 14 residues in the CDR3. Trimming stripped 6 bases from V and 2 bases from J, with 13 bases between. DNA of the CDR3: TGTGCCAGTAGAAGACAGGAATTAAACTATGGCTACACCTTC. It yields the protein CASRRQELNYGYTF.

The table lists this clone with a few counts. V usage is TRBV7-6 and J usage is TRBJ2-6; no clear D gene. Germline values: CDR1 SGHVS, CDR2 FNYEAQ. V shed 1 base and J shed 0 bases, with 13 bases lying between them. This CDR3 has 18 residues. CDR3 DNA: TGTGCCAGCAGCTTAGAGCCAGCCTTGCTCTCTGGGGCCAACGTCCTGACTTTC. It yields the protein CASSLEPALLSGANVLTF. The full variable domain, with the rest looked up from reference TRBV7-6 and TRBJ2-6, is GAGVSQSPRYKVTKRGQDVALRCDPISGHVSLYWYRQALGQGPEFLTYFNYEAQQDKSGLPNDRFSAERPEGSISTLTIQRTEQRDSAMYRCASSLEPALLSGANVLTFGAGSRLTVL.

This clone turned up a few times. The gene calls are TRBV9 and TRBJ2-1; 9 bases match TRBD1. The CDR3 sequence is 19 residues long. Per germline, CDR1 SGDLS and CDR2 YYNGEE. V gave up 0 bases and J gave up 8 bases; unmatched junction bases: 18. The CDR3 spells CASSVEGQGFLLRSDEQFF. The CDR3 region has the DNA TGTGCCAGCAGCGTAGAGGGACAGGGATTCCTTTTAAGGTCGGATGAGCAGTTCTTC.

The CDR3 DNA reads TGCGCCAGCAGCCAAGGGGCTAGCGGGGGCTACGAGCAGTACTTC. It codes for CASSQGASGGYEQYF. This chain connects TRBV4-3 to TRBJ2-7; 10 nucleotides agree with TRBD2. Per the germline V gene, CDR1 is LGHNA and CDR2 is YSLEER. The CDR3 runs 15 residues. V lost 1 base and J lost 3; bases outside the gene matches: 3.

On this clone itself: This CDR3 is also generated by other DNA sequences in the sample. The chain carries TRBV28 and TRBJ2-3; D unresolved. The V end lost 3 bases, the J end lost 3 bases, and 1 base lay between the germline ends. Looked up from germline, CDR1 is MDHEN and CDR2 is SYDVKM. The length of the CDR3 is 11 residues. CDR3 loop: CASSLTDTQYF. The CDR3, as DNA: TGTGCCAGCAGTTTGACAGATACGCAGTATTTT.

This chain joins TRBV30 and TRBJ2-1; no firm D call. Germline V gene lookup returns CDR1 GTSNPN and CDR2 SVGIG (reference sequence). This CDR3 contains 13 residues. Between the trimmed V and J ends, which lost 0 bases and 6 bases, there was a span of 9 bases. As DNA, the CDR3 is TGTGCCTGGAGTGTACGGCTGGGCAATGAGCAGTTCTTC. It codes for CAWSVRLGNEQFF.

J is TRBJ2-3 and V is TRBV7-2; D unresolved. V lost 5 bases to trimming and J lost 3 bases, with 12 bases between them. The germline V gene has CDR1 SGHTA and CDR2 FQGNSA. This CDR3 has 14 residues. CDR3 region: CASSLLDATDTQYF. As DNA, the CDR3 is TGTGCCAGCAGCCTACTTGACGCTACAGATACGCAGTATTTT.

In its sample, this clone was seen a few times. The chain recombines TRBV18 with TRBJ1-2; 8 bases are shared with TRBD1. V was pared by 3 bases and J by 3 bases, with 3 bases of the junction left unmatched. Germline V gene data show CDR1 as KGHSH and CDR2 as LQKENI. This CDR3 region has 14 residues. The CDR3 loop reads CASSPGTGHYGYTF. The CDR3 nucleotides read TGTGCCAGCTCACCTGGGACAGGTCACTATGGCTACACCTTC.

The chain links TRBV5-1 to TRBJ2-5; 7 positions agree with TRBD2. CDR3 size: 19 residues. Germline loops: CDR1 SGHRS, CDR2 YFSETQ. V trimming: 5 bases; J trimming: 10 bases; junction bases outside the gene matches: 29. The CDR3 DNA sequence: TGCGCCAGCAGTTCCGCCGGGGGGAACCCAAGAGACCCAGGCTTTTACCAGTACTTC. Translating gives CASSSAGGNPRDPGFYQYF.

This clone has just one count. The chain joins TRBV27 to TRBJ2-5; TRBD2 agrees at 10 bases. Germline lookup yields CDR1 MNHEY and CDR2 SMNVEV (reference sequence). The CDR3 totals 15 residues. With 6 bases clipped from V and 7 bases from J, the junction kept 11 bases outside the gene matches. The CDR3, as DNA: TGTGCCAGCAGCCCCTTAGCGGGGGGAGAAGGGACCCAGTACTTC. Its translation: CASSPLAGGEGTQYF.

As to this clone: A far larger clone is one nucleotide away, so this likely arose from a read error. The V and J genes are TRBV5-1 and TRBJ2-7, with 11 bases fitting TRBD1. The CDR3 loop spans 14 amino acids. CDR1 SGHRS and CDR2 YFSETQ come from the germline V gene. Trimming at V came to 4 bases and at J to 3 bases, leaving 3 bases not matched to a gene. The DNA for the CDR3 is TGCGCCAGCAGCACCGGGACAGGGGGCTACGAGCAGTACTTC. As protein: CASSTGTGGYEQYF.

This clone has just a few counts. V usage is TRBV30 and J usage is TRBJ2-7; 8 nucleotides match TRBD1. CDR1 is GTSNPN, CDR2 SVGIG, per germline (reference sequence). V lost 5 bases to trimming and J lost 3 bases; unmatched junction nucleotides: 6. The CDR3 runs 13 residues. The CDR3 reads CAWVGQANYEQYF. CDR3 in DNA: TGTGCCTGGGTGGGACAGGCCAACTACGAGCAGTACTTC.

This chain links TRBV5-4 with TRBJ1-1; D is unclear. This CDR3 is 13 amino acids long. Per the germline V gene, CDR1 is SGHNT and CDR2 is YYREEE (reference sequence). V gave up 4 bases and J gave up 4 bases, with 11 bases separating them. The DNA for the CDR3 is TGTGCCAGCAGCCGACCAGACCGCACTGAAGCTTTCTTT. Translated, it gives CASSRPDRTEAFF.

This clone was counted between two and nine times. This chain connects TRBV28 to TRBJ2-1, with D maybe TRBD1 (5 bases). This CDR3 is 16 amino acids long. Germline CDR1 reads MDHEN; CDR2 reads SYDVKM. Trimming removed 3 bases at V and 4 bases at J, with 16 bases between. The CDR3 protein is CASSLVGDSLYNEQFF. The CDR3 nucleotides read TGTGCCAGCAGTTTGGTAGGAGACAGCTTGTACAATGAGCAGTTCTTC.

This chain connects TRBV5-1 to TRBJ1-3; 7 positions match TRBD1. Looked up from germline, CDR1 is SGHRS and CDR2 is YFSETQ. With 4 bases clipped from V and 6 bases from J, the junction kept 4 bases outside the gene matches. The CDR3 loop spans 13 amino acids. The CDR3 DNA reads as TGCGCCAGCAGCCTTGACAGGGAAAACACCATATATTTT. Its protein product is CASSLDRENTIYF.

This clone turned up a few times. The same CDR3 can be traced to other DNA sequences in this sample. CDR3 DNA: TGCGCCAGCAGCCAAGATTCGTCCCTAAGCTACGAGCAGTACTTC. Its protein is CASSQDSSLSYEQYF. This rearrangement joins TRBV4-3 to TRBJ2-7; D gene uncertain. Trimming left V 0 bases short and J 3 bases short, with 12 bases between. CDR1 and CDR2 from the germline V gene are LGHNA and YSLEER. The CDR3 covers 15 residues.

This clone was recorded a few times. The chain employs TRBV5-5 and TRBJ1-1; 8 nucleotides line up with TRBD1. The germline V gene encodes CDR1 SGHKS and CDR2 YYEKEE (reference sequence). Trimming took 1 base from V and 5 from J; bases not matched to a gene: 7. The CDR3 contains 15 residues. The CDR3 sequence: CASSLNTGGSTEAFF. CDR3 in DNA: TGTGCCAGCAGCTTGAATACAGGGGGAAGTACTGAAGCTTTCTTT.

The chain uses TRBV6-6 and TRBJ2-2; D possibly matches TRBD1 or TRBD2 (5 bases each). CDR1 is MNHNY, CDR2 SVGAGI, per germline (reference sequence). Trimming took 5 bases from V and 6 from J, leaving 10 bases between them. This CDR3 is 13 amino acids long. DNA for the CDR3: TGTGCCAGCAGTGATCAGGGAGCCGGGGAGCTGTTTTTT. Its translation is CASSDQGAGELFF.

This clone was seen only a few times. The V and J genes are TRBV6-1 and TRBJ2-7, with D maybe TRBD1 (5 bases). The V gene's germline CDR1 is MNHNS and CDR2 SASEGT. Trimming stripped 6 bases from V and 5 bases from J, with 14 bases between. This CDR3 is 13 amino acids long. CDR3 in amino acids: CASRETDLNEQYF. In DNA, the CDR3 is TGTGCCAGCAGAGAGACAGATCTTAACGAGCAGTACTTC.

The chain has TRBV5-6 and TRBJ2-7; D is perhaps TRBD1 (5 bases). CDR1 is SGHDT and CDR2 is YYEEEE in the germline V gene. CDR3 length: 15 amino acids. Trimming shortened V by 2 bases and J by 2 bases, and 14 bases separated the two germline ends. The CDR3 DNA sequence: TGTGCCAGCAGCTTCTTAATAAGGGGAACCTACGAGCAGTACTTC. Amino acid sequence: CASSFLIRGTYEQYF.

This clone was recorded only once. This chain joins TRBV27 and TRBJ2-7; D unclear. The CDR3 has 17 residues. Trimming shortened V by 4 bases and J by 1 base, and 20 bases separated the two germline ends. Germline V CDR1 and CDR2: MNHEY, SMNVEV (reference sequence). The CDR3 protein is CASSYPQYPSISYEQYF. The CDR3 DNA reads TGTGCCAGCAGTTACCCCCAATACCCCTCTATATCCTACGAGCAGTACTTC.

The chain couples TRBV4-1 to TRBJ2-5, with D maybe TRBD2 (5 bases). V gave up 1 base and J gave up 3 bases, with 21 bases separating them. The CDR3 covers 18 residues. Germline-derived CDR1 and CDR2 are MGHRA and YSYEKL. This CDR3 reads CASSQGRSGLGPKETQYF. In DNA, the CDR3 is TGCGCCAGCAGCCAAGGGAGGTCTGGTTTAGGACCGAAAGAGACCCAGTACTTC.